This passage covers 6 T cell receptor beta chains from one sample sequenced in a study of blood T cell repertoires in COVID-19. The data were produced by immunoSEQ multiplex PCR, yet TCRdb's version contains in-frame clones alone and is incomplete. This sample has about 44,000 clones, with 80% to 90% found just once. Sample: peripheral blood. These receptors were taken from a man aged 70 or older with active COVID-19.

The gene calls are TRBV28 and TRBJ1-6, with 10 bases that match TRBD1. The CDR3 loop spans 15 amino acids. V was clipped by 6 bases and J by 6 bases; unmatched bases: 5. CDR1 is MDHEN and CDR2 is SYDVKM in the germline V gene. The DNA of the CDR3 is TGTGCCAGCAGCGGACAGGGGGACTTTAATTCACCCCTCCACTTT. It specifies CASSGQGDFNSPLHF.

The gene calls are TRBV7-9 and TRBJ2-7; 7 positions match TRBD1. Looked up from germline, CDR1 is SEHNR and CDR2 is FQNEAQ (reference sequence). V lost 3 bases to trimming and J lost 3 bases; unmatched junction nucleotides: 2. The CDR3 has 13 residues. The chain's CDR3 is CASSLGQLYEQYF. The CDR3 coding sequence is TGTGCCAGCAGCTTGGGACAGCTCTACGAGCAGTACTTC.

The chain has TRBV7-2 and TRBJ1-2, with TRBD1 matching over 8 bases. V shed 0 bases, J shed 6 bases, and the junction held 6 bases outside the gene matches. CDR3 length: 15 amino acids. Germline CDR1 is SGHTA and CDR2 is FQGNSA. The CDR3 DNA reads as TGTGCCAGCAGCTTAGCCCTTCAGGGGGCGGATGGCTACACCTTC. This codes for CASSLALQGADGYTF.

The CDR3 region is CASSPGTGGNYGYTF. The CDR3 DNA follows: TGCGCCAGCAGCCCAGGGACAGGGGGGAACTATGGCTACACCTTC. V and J are TRBV5-1 and TRBJ1-2; TRBD1 agrees at 11 bases. After removal of 4 bases from V and 2 bases from J, the junction contained 4 bases not matched to a gene. The CDR3 runs to 15 residues. Germline values: CDR1 SGHRS, CDR2 YFSETQ.

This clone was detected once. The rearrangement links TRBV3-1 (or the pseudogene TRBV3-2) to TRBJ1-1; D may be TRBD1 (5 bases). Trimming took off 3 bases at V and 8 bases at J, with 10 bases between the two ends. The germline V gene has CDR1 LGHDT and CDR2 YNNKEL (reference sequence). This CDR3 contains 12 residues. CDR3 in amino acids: CASSHGAREAFF. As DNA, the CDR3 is TGTGCCAGCAGCCATGGGGCACGCGAAGCTTTCTTT.

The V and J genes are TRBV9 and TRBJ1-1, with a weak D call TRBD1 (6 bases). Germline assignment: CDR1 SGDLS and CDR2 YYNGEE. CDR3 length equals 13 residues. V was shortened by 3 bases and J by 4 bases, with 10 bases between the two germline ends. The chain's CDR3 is CASSGGGGTEAFF. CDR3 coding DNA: TGTGCCAGCAGCGGAGGGGGGGGCACTGAAGCTTTCTTT. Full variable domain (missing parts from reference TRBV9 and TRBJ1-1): DSGVTQTPKHLITATGQRVTLRCSPRSGDLSVYWYQQSLDQGLQFLIQYYNGEERAKGNILERFSAQQFPDLHSELNLSSLELGDSALYFCASSGGGGTEAFFGQGTRLTVV.